This T cell receptor beta chain was retrieved from a study of regulatory T cells in long-lasting Graves disease. Study in general: Under 3 months of antithyroid drugs had been taken by newly diagnosed Graves' patients. Points from the study as a whole: Sharing of public clonotypes was greater in persistent patients (about 2,700) than in new patients (around 1,000).

CDR3 regions were amplified by Arm-PCR using iRepertoire HTBI primers to build TCR beta libraries. Each CDR3 protein gets one entry after TCRdb re-called the multiplex PCR reads with MiXCR. The sample consists of a few hundred thousand distinct CDR3 sequences, over 20% of them appearing once. The ends were cut back, 0 bases at V and 11 bases at J, with 16 bases in the middle. Germline assignment: CDR1 ENHRY and CDR2 SYGVKD. CDR3 size: 14 residues. There are many counts of this clonotype. Its antigen is unknown. Time point reported: newly diagnosed GD, antithyroid drugs for less than 3 months. The TCR library used RNA extracted from PBMCs.

Sequences were derived from peripheral blood mononuclear cells (PBMCs), sampled at new diagnosis, from a patient treated with antithyroid drugs. The clonotype was recovered from a female donor with Graves disease. The J gene is TRBJ1-1, the V gene TRBV10-3; a weak D match, TRBD1 (6 bases). The CDR3 is CAISESVRGGSAFF. The CDR3 region has the DNA TGTGCCATCAGTGAGTCTGTCAGGGGCGGGTCGGCTTTCTTT.